This T cell receptor beta chain is from a study of T-cell reconstitution after alpha-beta-depleted transplantation in children. The CDR3 spans 16 residues. CDR1 and CDR2 (germline): SGHVS, FQNEAQ. Trimming took 5 bases from V and 0 from J, leaving 15 bases between them. As it was prepared, the TCRbeta library received unique molecular identifiers. TCRdb re-called the PCR reads through MiXCR, storing one row per CDR3 protein. This sample has approximately 340,000 distinct CDR3 sequences, with 10% found just once. The receptor comes from a human donor who donated a stem cell graft to a child with acute lymphoblastic leukemia. The V and J genes are TRBV7-8 and TRBJ2-3; D perhaps matches TRBD2 (6 bases). Sample: PBMCs from the stem cell graft donor, taken from the stem cell graft. The CDR3, as DNA: TGTGCCAGCAGCCCTCTAGCGTTGACTAGCACAGATACGCAGTATTTT. This sequence encodes CASSPLALTSTDTQYF.